The 10 T cell receptor beta chains in this list originate from one sample, sequenced in a study of blood T cell repertoires in COVID-19. Data came from immunoSEQ multiplex PCR; TCRdb stores just in-frame clones and leaves some out. The sample consists of 130,000 to 150,000 clones, more than 70% of them appearing once. The sequenced sample was peripheral blood. These receptors came from a human donor in a cohort sampled during active COVID-19.

The J gene is TRBJ1-1, the V gene TRBV7-8, with 7 bases fitting TRBD1. Trimming cost V 2 bases and J 8 bases; bases outside gene matches: 8. Looked up from germline, CDR1 is SGHVS and CDR2 is FQNEAQ. This CDR3 is 14 amino acids long. The CDR3 loop reads CASSLNILDREAFF. DNA for the CDR3: TGTGCCAGCAGCTTAAATATCTTGGACAGGGAAGCTTTCTTT.

This sequence joins TRBV4-2 and TRBJ2-1; TRBD1 is a possible D gene (6 bases). The length of the CDR3 is 17 residues. CDR1 and CDR2 from the germline V gene are LGHNA and YNFKEQ. The V gene lost 4 bases and the J gene lost 3 bases, with 19 bases spanning the gap. The CDR3 loop reads CASSPDRQQGFYNEQFF. The CDR3 coding sequence is TGTGCCAGCAGCCCAGACCGCCAACAGGGATTCTACAATGAGCAGTTCTTC.

This clone was seen just once. This sequence joins TRBV9 and TRBJ2-5, with D possibly TRBD2 on 7 matching bases. The CDR3 length is 14 residues. The germline gives CDR1 SGDLS, CDR2 YYNGEE. Trimming pared 0 bases from V and 4 bases from J, leaving 10 bases between. The CDR3 loop reads CASSVEGGPETQYF. CDR3 sequence (DNA): TGTGCCAGCAGCGTAGAGGGGGGGCCAGAGACCCAGTACTTC.

This chain connects TRBV30 to TRBJ2-7, with 8 bases fitting TRBD2. With V trimmed by 5 bases and J by 5 bases, 8 bases remained unmatched. Germline assignment: CDR1 GTSNPN and CDR2 SVGIG (reference sequence). The CDR3 loop spans 13 amino acids. Written as DNA, the CDR3 is TGTGCCTGGGGTCGGGGGGGGACCCACGAGCAGTACTTC. Translated: CAWGRGGTHEQYF.

This clone was seen once. The chain has TRBV5-5 and TRBJ1-3, with unresolved D. This CDR3 region has 13 residues. Germline values: CDR1 SGHKS, CDR2 YYEKEE (reference sequence). Trimming removed 7 bases from V and 0 bases from J, with 8 bases in between. The CDR3 here is CASLGSSGNTIYF. For the CDR3, the DNA is TGTGCCAGCCTAGGGAGCTCTGGAAACACCATATATTTT.

The CDR3 DNA sequence: TGCAGTGCTAGTAAACTAGCGGGGGGGCAAGAGACCCAGTACTTC. This codes for CSASKLAGGQETQYF. The chain is built from TRBV20-1 and TRBJ2-5, with 13 positions matching TRBD2. This CDR3 is built from 15 residues. CDR1 DFQATT and CDR2 SNEGSKA come from the germline V gene (reference sequence). Losses at the gene ends were 3 bases for V and 2 bases for J; bases not matched to a gene: 3.

CDR3 coding DNA: TGTGCCAGCCGACAGGGTCGGGATCAGCCCCAGCATTTT. It codes for CASRQGRDQPQHF. The genes are TRBV12-3 or TRBV12-4 and TRBJ1-5, with TRBD1 matching over 7 bases. The length of the CDR3 is 13 residues. With 8 bases clipped from V and 5 bases from J, the junction kept 6 bases outside the gene matches.

The V gene is TRBV6-5, the J gene TRBJ1-2; possible D gene TRBD1, 6 bases. Looked up from germline, CDR1 is MNHEY and CDR2 is SVGAGI. Between the trimmed V and J ends, which lost 5 bases and 5 bases, there was a span of 12 bases. CDR3 length: 13 amino acids. The CDR3 here is CASSMDSSYGYTF. The CDR3 coding sequence is TGTGCCAGCAGTATGGACAGCTCTTATGGCTACACCTTC.

The chain uses TRBV4-1 and TRBJ1-5; TRBD1 matches at 7 bases. CDR1 and CDR2 (germline): MGHRA, YSYEKL. Trimming cost V 3 bases and J 1 base; bases outside gene matches: 12. The CDR3 covers 18 residues. CDR3 sequence: CASSQTGTGVGSNQPQHF. The CDR3 DNA reads as TGCGCCAGCAGCCAGACGGGAACAGGGGTGGGGAGCAATCAGCCCCAGCATTTT.

The rearrangement uses TRBV5-3 and TRBJ2-3, with a possible D match to TRBD1 (6 bases). TRBV5-3 is marked as an open reading frame, function uncertain. The V gene lost 8 bases and the J gene lost 2 bases, with 12 bases spanning the gap. This CDR3 has 13 residues. The CDR3 protein is CASKDSTTDTQYF. The DNA of the CDR3 is TGTGCCAGCAAGGACAGTACCACAGATACGCAGTATTTT.